A single sample gave rise to the 18 T cell receptor beta chains below, sequenced in a study of molecular identifiers for immune sequencing clone quantification (dated by TCRdb to 2016 to 2018). Library generation was performed with PCR. The listed sequencing device is Illumina HiSeq 4000. Using fastp trimming at Q25 and MiXCR clonotype assembly, TCRdb reanalyzed the public sequencing data and kept in-frame beta chains. Rows with a matching CDR3 protein are joined into one entry that keeps the most common DNA and genes. This sample has approximately 670,000 distinct CDR3 sequences in its table, and 15% to 20% of those were observed once. The top ten clones comprise around 0.86% of the sample. What was sequenced was naive CD8+ T cells from blood, with Jurkat cell RNA spiked in. The label giving this sample's cell subset or site can be read as: FACS-sorted CD8+CD4-CCR7+CD45RA+ naive T cells. Receptors were obtained from a human donor in good health. Some libraries in this study had Jurkat cell RNA spiked in.

This clonotype was seen repeatedly, ten times or more. The chain couples TRBV23-1 to TRBJ2-7; D remains unclear. TRBV23-1 counts as an open reading frame of uncertain function. The CDR3 extends over 13 amino acids. Trimming left V 5 bases short and J 9 bases short, with 17 bases between. CDR3 residues: CASSSDPGPGQYF. The CDR3, as DNA: TGCGCCAGCAGTAGTGACCCCGGGCCAGGGCAGTACTTC.

A note on this clonotype: A read error may be the cause here, since a much bigger clone is one base away. The chain couples TRBV30 to TRBJ2-7; 9 positions match TRBD1. The CDR3 runs to 15 residues. V was clipped by 2 bases and J by 4 bases; unmatched bases: 9. In germline, CDR1 is GTSNPN, CDR2 SVGIG (reference sequence). CDR3: CAWSLLSGQGYEQYF. The CDR3 coding sequence is TGTGCCTGGAGTCTTCTATCGGGACAGGGTTACGAGCAGTACTTC.

This clonotype was picked up a small number of times. One junction end disagrees with the germline gene, perhaps due to a read error. The chain combines TRBV9 with TRBJ1-1; no clear D gene. Germline CDR1 reads SGDLS; CDR2 reads YYNGEE. CDR3 length: 12 residues. CDR3 nucleotide sequence: TGTGCCAGCAGCGCCCCCCGTACTGAAGCTCTCTTT. This codes for CASSAPRTEALF.

In this sample, this clonotype turned up many times. CDR3 DNA: TGTGCCAGCAGGACAACTAACTATGGCTACACCTTC. It specifies CASRTTNYGYTF. V is TRBV27 and J is TRBJ1-2; D not certain. Germline CDR1 and CDR2: MNHEY and SMNVEV (reference sequence). The CDR3 sequence is 12 residues long. Between the trimmed V and J ends, which lost 6 bases and 0 bases, there was a span of 5 bases.

V and J are TRBV19 and TRBJ2-7; 7 nucleotides line up with TRBD1. Trimming took 6 bases from V and 6 from J; bases not matched to a gene: 11. The CDR3 extends over 14 amino acids. The germline gives CDR1 LNHDA, CDR2 SQIVND (reference sequence). The CDR3: CASRVVGGASEQYF. Here the CDR3 DNA reads TGTGCCAGTAGAGTCGTAGGGGGCGCTTCCGAGCAGTACTTC.

Concerning this clonotype itself: This CDR3 fails to terminate in the conserved phenylalanine or tryptophan, so it likely reflects a read error. V gene TRBV13 combines with J gene TRBJ2-7, with 7 bases aligning to TRBD1. Germline V gives CDR1 PRHDT, CDR2 FYEKMQ (reference sequence). The length of the CDR3 is 13 residues. J lost 6 bases, V lost 1 base, and 3 bases had no gene match. The CDR3 protein is CASSLEGAGEQYS. As DNA, the CDR3 is TGTGCCAGCAGCTTAGAGGGGGCGGGCGAGCAGTACTCC.

This chain links TRBV6-5 with TRBJ1-2; D not resolved. CDR3 length: 13 residues. Germline V gene data show CDR1 as MNHEY and CDR2 as SVGAGI. The V gene lost 0 bases and the J gene lost 6 bases, with 8 bases spanning the gap. The CDR3 DNA is TGTGCCAGCAGTTACTCAGGGCAGGATGGCTACACCTTC. Translation gives CASSYSGQDGYTF.

The sample holds one count of this clonotype. A single base separates this from a much larger clone, so it may be a read error. This chain connects TRBV14 to TRBJ2-3; 11 bases are shared with TRBD2. Germline CDR1 and CDR2: SGHDN and FVKESK. This CDR3 spans 19 amino acids. The CDR3 reads CASCQTPGLAVESTDTQYF. CDR3 nucleotide sequence: TGTGCCAGCTGCCAGACACCGGGACTAGCGGTAGAGAGCACAGATACGCAGTATTTT. Complete variable domain (other parts from reference TRBV14 and TRBJ2-3): EAGVTQFPSHSVIEKGQTVTLRCDPISGHDNLYWYRRVMGKEIKFLLHFVKESKQDESGMPNNRFLAERTGGTYSTLKVQPAELEDSGVYFCASCQTPGLAVESTDTQYFGPGTRLTVL.

There are many counts of this clonotype. The chain uses TRBV6-5 and TRBJ2-3; D gene unclear. The CDR3 spans 16 residues. Germline V CDR1 and CDR2: MNHEY, SVGAGI. V dropped 6 bases and J dropped 0 bases, with 16 bases sitting between them. The CDR3 is CASSRRDLTSTDTQYF. As DNA, the CDR3 is TGTGCCAGCAGCCGCCGAGACTTAACTAGCACAGATACGCAGTATTTT.

The chain combines TRBV28 with TRBJ2-7; D is possibly TRBD1 or TRBD2 (5 bases each). The germline V gene encodes CDR1 MDHEN and CDR2 SYDVKM. V lost 8 bases and J 7 bases, leaving 18 bases between the germline ends. The CDR3 is made up of 13 amino acids. In DNA form, the CDR3 reads TGTGCCAGCTGTCTCCCAGGGAGCCCAGAGCAGTACTTC. Encoded protein: CASCLPGSPEQYF.

This chain connects TRBV28 to TRBJ2-7; D might be TRBD2 (7 bases). V was cut by 8 bases and J by 5 bases, with 16 bases left in between. The CDR3 consists of 13 residues. Germline CDR1 MDHEN, CDR2 SYDVKM. Here the CDR3 reads CASGQGGGDEQYF. CDR3 nucleotide sequence: TGTGCCAGCGGCCAAGGGGGGGGAGACGAGCAGTACTTC. The variable domain in full, with the rest retrieved from reference TRBV28 and TRBJ2-7, is DVKVTQSSRYLVKRTGEKVFLECVQDMDHENMFWYRQDPGLGLRLIYFSYDVKMKEKGDIPEGYSVSREKKERFSLILESASTNQTSMYLCASGQGGGDEQYFGPGTRLTVT.

This clonotype was seen ten or more times. J is TRBJ1-4 and V is TRBV7-8, with D perhaps TRBD1 (5 bases). Trimming left V 5 bases short and J 8 bases short, with 18 bases between. Germline V gene data show CDR1 as SGHVS and CDR2 as FQNEAQ. The CDR3 has 15 amino acids. The CDR3 bases are TGTGCCAGCAGCCCATGGGGGGGGTCGGACGAAAAACTGTTTTTT. Protein product: CASSPWGGSDEKLFF.

At least ten counts were recorded for this clonotype. This chain links TRBV9 with TRBJ2-2; D gene uncertain. Trimming took off 0 bases at V and 7 bases at J, with 1 base between the two ends. The CDR3 contains 11 residues. Looked up from germline, CDR1 is SGDLS and CDR2 is YYNGEE. CDR3 sequence reads: CASSVGGELFF. DNA of the CDR3: TGTGCCAGCAGCGTAGGCGGGGAGCTGTTTTTT. The whole variable domain, filled in from reference TRBV9 and TRBJ2-2, reads DSGVTQTPKHLITATGQRVTLRCSPRSGDLSVYWYQQSLDQGLQFLIQYYNGEERAKGNILERFSAQQFPDLHSELNLSSLELGDSALYFCASSVGGELFFGEGSRLTVL.

This clonotype was observed many times. The chain employs TRBV19 and TRBJ2-3, with 7 positions matching TRBD2. The CDR3 is 15 residues long. Germline CDR1 and CDR2: LNHDA and SQIVND (reference sequence). V lost 1 base, J lost 0 bases, and 1 base stayed unmatched. The CDR3: CASSIGAGSTDTQYF. The CDR3 DNA follows: TGTGCCAGTAGTATAGGAGCGGGGAGCACAGATACGCAGTATTTT.

This clonotype was counted many times. The V and J genes are TRBV20-1 and TRBJ1-1; 9 bases match TRBD1. This CDR3 has 13 residues. The V gene end was trimmed by 2 bases and the J gene end by 4 bases; junction bases not matched to a gene: 2. Germline assignment: CDR1 DFQATT and CDR2 SNEGSKA (reference sequence). DNA for the CDR3: TGCAGTGCTAGATACAGGGGGCTCACTGAAGCTTTCTTT. It yields the protein CSARYRGLTEAFF.

As for this clonotype: One junction end disagrees with the germline gene, perhaps due to a read error. The rearrangement joins TRBV5-6 to TRBJ2-7, with TRBD2 matching over 10 bases. Germline V gives CDR1 SGHDT, CDR2 YYEEEE. The CDR3 covers 15 residues. Here the CDR3 reads CASSLASGSSYEQCF. The DNA of the CDR3 is TGTGCCAGCAGCTTGGCTAGCGGGAGCTCCTACGAGCAGTGCTTC.

This clonotype showed up just a few times. The germline gene is not matched at one end of the junction; a read error may be the cause. The CDR3 region has the DNA TGCAGCGTTGAAGATCTGGTCTTAAACACCTTATATTTT. It specifies CSVEDLVLNTLYF. The chain couples TRBV29-1 to TRBJ1-3, with D hard to call. The CDR3 is 13 residues long. Looked up from germline, CDR1 is SQVTM and CDR2 is ANQGSEA.

This clonotype came up a few times. The genes are TRBV2 and TRBJ1-2; a possible D gene is TRBD1 (5 bases). Germline lookup yields CDR1 SNHLY and CDR2 FYNNEI. V lost 10 bases and J lost 7, with 22 bases in between. The CDR3 spans 14 residues. For the CDR3, the DNA is TGTGCCACCCTAGTCGAGGGGCCATTCTCTGGCTACACCTTC. Protein: CATLVEGPFSGYTF.